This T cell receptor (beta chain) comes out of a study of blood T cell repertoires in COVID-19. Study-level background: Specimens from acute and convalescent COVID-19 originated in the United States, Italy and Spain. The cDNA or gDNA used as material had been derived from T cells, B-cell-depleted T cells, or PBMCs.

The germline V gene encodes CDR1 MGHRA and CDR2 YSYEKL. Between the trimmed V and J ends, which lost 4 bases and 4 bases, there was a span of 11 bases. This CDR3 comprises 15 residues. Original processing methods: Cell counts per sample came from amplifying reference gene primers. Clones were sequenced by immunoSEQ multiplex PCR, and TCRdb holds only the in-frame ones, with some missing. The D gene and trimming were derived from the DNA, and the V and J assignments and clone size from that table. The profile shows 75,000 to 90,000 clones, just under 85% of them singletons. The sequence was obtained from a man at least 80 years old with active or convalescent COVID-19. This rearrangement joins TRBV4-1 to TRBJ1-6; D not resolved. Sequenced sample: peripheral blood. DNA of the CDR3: TGCGCCAGCAGCCCACGTGGGGAGTATAATTCACCCCTCCACTTT. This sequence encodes CASSPRGEYNSPLHF.